This T cell receptor (beta chain) was captured by sequencing in a study of technical replicates of blood from a few donors. The table came from immunoSEQ multiplex PCR; TCRdb's copy has only in-frame clones and leaves some out. The sample yields fewer than 100,000 clones, about 95% seen once. Germline CDR1 is MDHEN and CDR2 is SYDVKM. This CDR3 is 14 amino acids long. Comments on this clone: One end of the junction does not line up with germline, which may come from a read error.

This TCR derives from a human donor in good health. The rearrangement links TRBV28 to TRBJ2-1; 8 nucleotides line up with TRBD1. The source material was T cells isolated from PBMCs. The CDR3 spells CAGRDTGGMNEQFF. CDR3 bases: TGTGCCGGCAGGGATACAGGGGGAATGAATGAGCAGTTCTTC.